This T cell receptor (beta chain) was found in a study of T cells after yellow fever vaccination. 5'RACE template switching generated TCR cDNA, adding a universal primer site and UMIs. One entry per CDR3 protein, called by TCRdb with MiXCR from the 5' RACE reads. Seen here are 180,000 or so distinct CDR3 sequences, roughly 11% observed once, and the top ten hold roughly a third. Findings and caveats of the study: A large majority of primary-vaccination clones showed up again after the booster (around 96% CD4, about 87% CD8).

CDR1 and CDR2 from the germline V gene are MNHEY and SMNVEV (reference sequence). With 4 bases removed from V and 8 bases from J, the gap between germline ends came to 17 bases. The CDR3 runs to 15 residues. A word on this clonotype: Its target is unknown.

The rearrangement joins TRBV27 to TRBJ1-4; D unresolved. The sequenced sample was CD8+ T cells sorted from PBMCs, obtained 15 days after the yellow fever booster vaccination. This TCR was recovered from a man aged 18 to 35 who received the YFV17D yellow fever vaccine. Written as DNA, the CDR3 is TGTGCCAGCAGTTCCCTGGAGACGTCCTTCGAAAAACTGTTTTTT. This encodes CASSSLETSFEKLFF.